A selection of T cell receptor beta chains follows, all from one sample in a study of follicular helper T cells after annual influenza vaccination. The table came from immunoSEQ multiplex PCR; TCRdb's copy has only in-frame clones and leaves some out. The profile shows about 13,000 clones, roughly 81% of them singletons. The sample consisted of CXCR5- memory CD4+ T cells sorted from blood, taken on the day of influenza vaccination. These receptors were obtained from an adult who received the influenza vaccine. CDR3s include the opening cysteine and the closing phenylalanine or tryptophan. D genes are given only for firm matches. Only part of the rows carry a size: once, few, many, or a class if the clone is expanded.

-,TRBJ1-3,TRBV28,TRBD1,17,CASKPGQGAYSGNTIYF,TGTGCCAGCAAACCGGGACAGGGGGCTTACTCTGGAAACACCATATATTTT
-,TRBJ2-1,TRBV9,-,16,CASSAAPGSMRNEQFF,TGTGCCAGCAGCGCCGCACCGGGGTCCATGAGGAATGAGCAGTTCTTC
-,TRBJ1-2,TRBV27,-,16,CASSLSWGSAIYGYTF,TGTGCCAGCAGTTTATCTTGGGGGTCAGCAATCTATGGCTACACCTTC
-,TRBJ1-2,TRBV7-9,TRBD1,13,CASSPRTGYGYTF,TGTGCCAGCAGCCCAAGGACAGGTTATGGCTACACCTTC
-,TRBJ1-2,TRBV5-6,TRBD1,13,CASSFRDRDGYTF,TGTGCCAGCAGCTTCCGGGACAGGGATGGCTACACCTTC
-,TRBJ2-1,TRBV6-5,-,15,CASSYEGRSYNEQFF,TGTGCCAGCAGTTACGAGGGCCGGTCCTACAATGAGCAGTTCTTC
-,TRBJ1-3,TRBV10-3,-,13,CAISGHSGNTIYF,TGTGCCATCAGTGGACATTCTGGAAACACCATATATTTT
-,TRBJ2-3,TRBV11-3,TRBD2,18,CASSFNPGAGGRGDTQYF,TGTGCCAGCAGCTTCAACCCCGGTGCGGGGGGCCGCGGAGATACGCAGTATTTT
-,TRBJ2-1,TRBV2,-,14,CASSEGAGVNEQFF,TGTGCCAGCAGTGAAGGGGCAGGTGTCAATGAGCAGTTCTTC
-,TRBJ1-4,TRBV4-1,-,13,CASSQALGEKLFF,TGCGCCAGCAGCCAAGCCCTGGGGGAAAAACTGTTTTTT
-,TRBJ2-2,TRBV7-2,TRBD1,15,CASSRGQGGGGELFF,TGTGCCAGCAGCCGAGGACAGGGGGGGGGCGGGGAGCTGTTTTTT
-,TRBJ1-1,TRBV20-1,TRBD1,11,CSAQGSLETFF,TGCAGTGCACAGGGGAGTTTGGAAACTTTCTTT
-,TRBJ2-3,TRBV9,TRBD2,17,CASSTGLAGGPADTQYF,TGTGCCAGCAGCACCGGACTAGCGGGGGGCCCCGCAGATACGCAGTATTTT
-,TRBJ2-2,TRBV15,TRBD1,15,CATSKGQANTGELFF,TGTGCCACCAGCAAGGGACAGGCGAACACCGGGGAGCTGTTTTTT
once,TRBJ2-1,TRBV10-3,-,14,CAISRDSSYNEQFF,TGTGCCATCAGCCGGGACTCTTCCTACAATGAGCAGTTCTTC
-,TRBJ2-3,TRBV4-1,-,16,CASSQVGAGARDTQYF,TGCGCCAGCAGCCAAGTAGGCGCGGGGGCCAGAGATACGCAGTATTTT
-,TRBJ1-4,TRBV5-1,-,16,CASTIGAAATNEKLFF,TGCGCCAGCACTATCGGGGCCGCTGCAACTAATGAAAAACTGTTTTTT